This T cell receptor beta chain was recovered during a study of technical replicates of blood from a handful of donors (dated by TCRdb to 2017 to 2019). As for this clone: The specificity of this receptor is unknown. Qualities for individual bases were not recorded, and no much larger clone is one base off.

The CDR1 and CDR2 encoded by the germline V gene are SGHRS and YFSETQ. From V the trimming removes 4 bases and from J it removes 7 bases, while the gene matches leave 13 bases of the junction unaccounted for. The CDR3 holds 16 amino acids from the cysteine to the phenylalanine. Of the read, only the CDR3 DNA is kept; its 48 bases are in frame from base 1. Library preparation was by the immunoSEQ multiplex PCR assay. TCRdb re-hosts the immuneACCESS table, in-frame sequences only. Its copies lack some clones; in the studies checked, an unresolved V gene accounts for under half of them, and the cause for the rest is not known. Here the sample has roughly 87,000 clones; 90% to 95% occur a single time. 0.2% to 0.25% of the sample is taken by the ten largest.

This clonotype was sampled from a human donor in good health. The chain joins TRBV5-1 to TRBJ2-5; 10 middle bases align to TRBD1. The specimen sequenced was T cells isolated from PBMCs. The nucleotide sequence reads as follows: TGCGCCAGCAGCCCTACGGGACAGGGGCGTTCACGGACCCAGTACTTC. This sequence encodes CASSPTGQGRSRTQYF.